This T cell receptor (beta chain) is from a study of CD8+ T cells in alopecia areata. The wider study: Treated patients swallowed 5 to 10 mg of oral tofacitinib twice daily. Whole-study findings and limits: Any link of baseline CD8+ expansion to response, resting on one nonresponder, remains uncertain. In blood and scalp, many expanded lesional clones persisted during tofacitinib.

About this clone itself: What it binds is not known.

Treatment: oral pan-JAK inhibitor, 5-10 mg twice daily. Punch biopsies of lesional scalp, plus peripheral blood, were taken from alopecia areata patients. V dropped 7 bases and J dropped 0; count of bases not matched to a gene: 6. Looked up from germline, CDR1 is SQVTM and CDR2 is ANQGSEA. The CDR3 has 13 residues. Reverse transcription of extracted RNA yielded cDNA, which provided the sequencing template. TCRdb's table, derived via immunoSEQ multiplex PCR, lists solely in-frame clones and lacks some. The data contain fewer than 8,000 clones, 64% of them seen just once; the ten biggest clones take up about an eighth.

The sample here was skin, taken at week 4, from a patient treated with tofacitinib. This clonotype was sampled from a human donor with alopecia areata. The chain uses TRBV29-1 and TRBJ2-7; 7 nucleotides agree with TRBD2. Here the CDR3 reads CSGRGGSSYEQYF. In nucleotides, the CDR3 is TGCAGCGGCCGGGGAGGGAGCTCCTACGAGCAGTACTTC.